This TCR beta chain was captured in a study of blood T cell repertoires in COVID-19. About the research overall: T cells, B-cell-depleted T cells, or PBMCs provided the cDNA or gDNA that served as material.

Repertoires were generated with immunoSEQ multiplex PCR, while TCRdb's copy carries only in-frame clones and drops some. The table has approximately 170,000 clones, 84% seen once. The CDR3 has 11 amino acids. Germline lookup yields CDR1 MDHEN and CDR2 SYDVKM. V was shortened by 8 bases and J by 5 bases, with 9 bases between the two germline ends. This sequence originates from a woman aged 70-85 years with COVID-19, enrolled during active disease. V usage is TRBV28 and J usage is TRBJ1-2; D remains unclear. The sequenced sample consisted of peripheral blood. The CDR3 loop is CASGPRYGYTF. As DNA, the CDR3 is TGTGCCAGCGGCCCCAGATATGGCTACACCTTC.